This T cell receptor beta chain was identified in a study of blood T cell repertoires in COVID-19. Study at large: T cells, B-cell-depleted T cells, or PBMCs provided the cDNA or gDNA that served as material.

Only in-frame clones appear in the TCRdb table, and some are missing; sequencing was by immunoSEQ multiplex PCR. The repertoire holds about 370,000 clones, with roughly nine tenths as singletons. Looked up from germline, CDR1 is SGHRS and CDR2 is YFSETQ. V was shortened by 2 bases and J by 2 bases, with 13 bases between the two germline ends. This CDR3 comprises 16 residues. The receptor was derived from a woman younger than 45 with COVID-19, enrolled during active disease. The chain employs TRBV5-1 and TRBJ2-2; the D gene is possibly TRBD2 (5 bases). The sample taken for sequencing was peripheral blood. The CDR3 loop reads CASSFRDGSNTGELFF. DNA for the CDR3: TGCGCCAGCAGCTTCCGGGATGGGTCTAACACCGGGGAGCTGTTTTTT. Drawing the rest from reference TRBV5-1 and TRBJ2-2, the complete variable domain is KAGVTQTPRYLIKTRGQQVTLSCSPISGHRSVSWYQQTPGQGLQFLFEYFSETQRNKGNFPGRFSGRQFSNSRSEMNVSTLELGDSALYLCASSFRDGSNTGELFFGEGSRLTVL.